These 15 T cell receptor beta chains share one sample of origin, sequenced in a study of shared clonotypes between healthy human individuals. TCRdb's copy holds only in-frame clones and misses some; the assay was immunoSEQ multiplex PCR. Of roughly 2,000,000 clones in the sample, 85% to 95% were seen once. Naive CD8 cells lacked CD45RO and underwent positive selection for CCR7, leaving out terminally differentiated effector memory CD45RA+ cells. Sequenced sample: naive CD8+ T cells sorted from blood. The receptor source for this set is a man aged 18 to 30 in good health.

The V gene is TRBV15, the J gene TRBJ2-1; TRBD2 agrees at 8 bases. Germline V gene data show CDR1 as LNHNV and CDR2 as YYDKDF (reference sequence). V trimming: 0 bases; J trimming: 3 bases; junction bases outside the gene matches: 1. This CDR3 is built from 15 residues. The CDR3 region has the DNA TGTGCCACCAGCAGAGACAGCGGGGGCTACAATGAGCAGTTCTTC. Residues: CATSRDSGGYNEQFF.

For this clone: This specimen includes other DNA sequences encoding the same CDR3. V usage is TRBV11-1 and J usage is TRBJ2-3, with unresolved D. Germline loops: CDR1 SGHAT, CDR2 FQDESV (reference sequence). Trimming cost V 5 bases and J 6 bases, with 9 bases left between them. The CDR3 consists of 12 residues. The CDR3 sequence: CASSPLGDTQYF. The CDR3 bases are TGTGCCAGCAGCCCTCTCGGGGATACGCAGTATTTT.

J is TRBJ2-2 and V is TRBV10-1, with D hard to call. This CDR3 has 13 amino acids. Trimming pared 3 bases from V and 4 bases from J, leaving 6 bases between. CDR1 and CDR2 from the germline V gene are WNHNN and SYGVQD (reference sequence). The CDR3 sequence is CASSERATGELFF. The DNA of the CDR3 is TGCGCCAGCAGTGAACGAGCCACCGGGGAGCTGTTTTTT.

The chain is built from TRBV9 and TRBJ1-4; D is unresolved. V was cut by 0 bases and J by 0 bases, with 6 bases left in between. The CDR3 loop spans 15 amino acids. CDR1 is SGDLS, CDR2 YYNGEE, per germline. The DNA of the CDR3 is TGTGCCAGCAGCGTAGAGGCTGCAACTAATGAAAAACTGTTTTTT. Translation: CASSVEAATNEKLFF. The full variable domain, in which reference TRBV9 and TRBJ1-4 provide the parts outside the CDR3, is DSGVTQTPKHLITATGQRVTLRCSPRSGDLSVYWYQQSLDQGLQFLIQYYNGEERAKGNILERFSAQQFPDLHSELNLSSLELGDSALYFCASSVEAATNEKLFFGSGTQLSVL.

J is TRBJ2-5 and V is TRBV14; TRBD2 is a possible D gene (6 bases). Germline values: CDR1 SGHDN, CDR2 FVKESK. The CDR3 length is 13 residues. V lost 6 bases and J lost 4, with 12 bases in between. CDR3 in DNA: TGTGCCAGCAGTCTGGACTATTTAGAGACCCAGTACTTC. It translates to CASSLDYLETQYF.

V usage is TRBV7-2 and J usage is TRBJ2-7; 7 bases are a match to TRBD2. V gave up 2 bases and J gave up 6 bases; unmatched junction bases: 16. This CDR3 comprises 17 residues. Germline CDR1 SGHTA, CDR2 FQGNSA. CDR3 loop: CASSLLVTSAGVVEQYF. The CDR3 nucleotides are TGTGCCAGCAGCTTATTAGTGACCTCTGCGGGGGTTGTCGAGCAGTACTTC.

This CDR3 is CASSEALRAAYMDEQYF. The CDR3 coding sequence is TGTGCCAGCAGTGAAGCGCTTCGGGCAGCTTATATGGACGAGCAGTACTTC. The chain links TRBV2 to TRBJ2-7; D remains ambiguous. The germline gives CDR1 SNHLY, CDR2 FYNNEI. Trimming removed 0 bases at V and 5 bases at J, with 20 bases between. This CDR3 region has 17 residues.

The chain combines TRBV5-8 with TRBJ1-4; maybe TRBD1 (5 bases). From germline, CDR1 is SGHTS and CDR2 YDEGEE. This CDR3 has 13 amino acids. Trimming took off 4 bases at V and 8 bases at J, with 12 bases between the two ends. CDR3 in amino acids: CASSLRGQEKLFF. In DNA, the CDR3 is TGTGCCAGCAGCCTCCGGGGCCAGGAAAAACTGTTTTTT.

The chain recombines TRBV11-2 with TRBJ2-5; TRBD2 aligns across 11 bases. CDR3 length: 16 residues. V lost 0 bases, J lost 5 bases, and 5 bases stayed unmatched. Germline CDR1 reads SGHAT; CDR2 reads FQNNGV. This CDR3 is CASSLDLLAGDETQYF. The CDR3 DNA sequence: TGTGCCAGCAGCTTAGATTTACTAGCGGGAGATGAGACCCAGTACTTC.

This rearrangement joins TRBV9 to TRBJ2-1; D could derive from TRBD1 or TRBD2 (5 bases each). V lost 4 bases, J lost 7 bases, and 18 bases lay in between. Germline CDR1 is SGDLS and CDR2 is YYNGEE. The CDR3 is made up of 15 amino acids. CDR3 nucleotide sequence: TGTGCCAGCAGCCCGGAATTGTGGGACCTTAATGAGCAGTTCTTC. Encoded protein: CASSPELWDLNEQFF.

The genes are TRBV28 and TRBJ2-1; 10 nucleotides agree with TRBD2. The germline CDR1 and CDR2 sequences are MDHEN and SYDVKM. With V trimmed by 7 bases and J by 4 bases, 7 bases remained unmatched. The CDR3 totals 15 residues. The CDR3 loop is CASTPSGGGYNEQFF. The CDR3, as DNA: TGTGCCAGCACTCCAAGCGGGGGGGGTTACAATGAGCAGTTCTTC. Based on the CDR3 plus reference TRBV28 and TRBJ2-1, the full variable domain is DVKVTQSSRYLVKRTGEKVFLECVQDMDHENMFWYRQDPGLGLRLIYFSYDVKMKEKGDIPEGYSVSREKKERFSLILESASTNQTSMYLCASTPSGGGYNEQFFGPGTRLTVL.

The chain has TRBV7-9 and TRBJ1-4, with D perhaps TRBD1 (5 bases). CDR3 length equals 14 residues. V was shortened by 5 bases and J by 5 bases, with 12 bases between the two germline ends. The germline V gene encodes CDR1 SEHNR and CDR2 FQNEAQ (reference sequence). The CDR3 region has the DNA TGTGCCAGCAGCCCCGTTGGGGGAAATGAAAAACTGTTTTTT. It translates to CASSPVGGNEKLFF.

V usage is TRBV5-1 and J usage is TRBJ1-2; TRBD1 is a possible D gene (5 bases). The CDR3 runs to 17 residues. V lost 0 bases to trimming and J lost 2 bases, with 17 bases between them. The V gene's germline CDR1 is SGHRS and CDR2 YFSETQ. The CDR3 DNA sequence: TGCGCCAGCAGCTTGGCTGTTTGGGATGGGGCCAACTATGGCTACACCTTC. Its protein product is CASSLAVWDGANYGYTF.

The chain combines TRBV10-2 with TRBJ1-5; the D gene is possibly TRBD1 (5 bases). Trimming pared 7 bases from V and 6 bases from J, leaving 19 bases between. Germline loops: CDR1 WSHSY, CDR2 SAAADI. CDR3 size: 15 residues. The CDR3 loop reads CASIQDGKEGQPQHF. The CDR3 DNA is TGCGCCAGCATACAGGACGGTAAAGAGGGTCAGCCCCAGCATTTT.

This clone was observed a single time. V usage is TRBV2 and J usage is TRBJ2-1; D is tentatively TRBD1 or TRBD2 (5 bases each). The V end lost 9 bases, the J end lost 4 bases, and 16 bases lay between the germline ends. The germline V gene encodes CDR1 SNHLY and CDR2 FYNNEI. The CDR3 spans 14 residues. Written as DNA, the CDR3 is TGTGCCAGTCAAACAGGACTGCGGTACAATGAGCAGTTCTTC. Translated: CASQTGLRYNEQFF.